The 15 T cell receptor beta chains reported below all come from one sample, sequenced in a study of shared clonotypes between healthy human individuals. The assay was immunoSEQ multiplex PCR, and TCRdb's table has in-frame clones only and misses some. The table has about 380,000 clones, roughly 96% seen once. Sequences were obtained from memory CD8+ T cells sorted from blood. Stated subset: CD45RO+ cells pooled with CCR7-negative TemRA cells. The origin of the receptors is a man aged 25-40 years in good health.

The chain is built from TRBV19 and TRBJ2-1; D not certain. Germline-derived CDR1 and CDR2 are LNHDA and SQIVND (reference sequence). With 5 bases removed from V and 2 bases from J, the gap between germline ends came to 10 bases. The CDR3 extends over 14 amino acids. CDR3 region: CASSSAVPYNEQFF. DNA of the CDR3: TGTGCCAGTAGTTCGGCGGTTCCCTACAATGAGCAGTTCTTC. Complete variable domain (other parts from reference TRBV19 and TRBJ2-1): DGGITQSPKYLFRKEGQNVTLSCEQNLNHDAMYWYRQDPGQGLRLIYYSQIVNDFQKGDIAEGYSVSREKKESFPLTVTSAQKNPTAFYLCASSSAVPYNEQFFGPGTRLTVL.

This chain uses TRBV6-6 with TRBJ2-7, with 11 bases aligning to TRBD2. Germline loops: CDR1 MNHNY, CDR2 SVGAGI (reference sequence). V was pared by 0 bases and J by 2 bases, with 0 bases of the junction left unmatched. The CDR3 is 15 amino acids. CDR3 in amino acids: CASSYSSGRAYEQYF. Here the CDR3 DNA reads TGTGCCAGCAGTTACTCTAGCGGGAGGGCCTACGAGCAGTACTTC.

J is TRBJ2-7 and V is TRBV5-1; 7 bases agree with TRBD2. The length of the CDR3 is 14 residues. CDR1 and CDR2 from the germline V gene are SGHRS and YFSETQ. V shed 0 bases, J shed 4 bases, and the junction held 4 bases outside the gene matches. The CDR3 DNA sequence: TGCGCCAGCAGCTTGGTCGGACTAGTATACGAGCAGTACTTC. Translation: CASSLVGLVYEQYF.

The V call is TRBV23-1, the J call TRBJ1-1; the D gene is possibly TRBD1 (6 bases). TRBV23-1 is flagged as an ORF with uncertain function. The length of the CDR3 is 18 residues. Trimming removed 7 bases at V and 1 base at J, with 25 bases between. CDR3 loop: CASKGLPRGAIENTEAFF. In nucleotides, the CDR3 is TGCGCCAGCAAGGGGCTGCCGAGGGGGGCAATCGAGAACACTGAAGCTTTCTTT.

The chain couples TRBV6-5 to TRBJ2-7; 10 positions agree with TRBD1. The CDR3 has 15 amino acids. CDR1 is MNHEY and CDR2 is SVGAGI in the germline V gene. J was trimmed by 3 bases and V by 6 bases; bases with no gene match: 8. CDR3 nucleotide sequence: TGTGCCAGCAGGCGCCCGGGACAGGGGATCTACGAGCAGTACTTC. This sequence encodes CASRRPGQGIYEQYF.

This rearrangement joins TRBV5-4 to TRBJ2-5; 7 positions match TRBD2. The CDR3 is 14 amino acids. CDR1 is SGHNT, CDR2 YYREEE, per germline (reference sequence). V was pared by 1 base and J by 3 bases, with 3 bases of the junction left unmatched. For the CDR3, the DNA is TGTGCCAGCAGCTTGCTGGCGGGAGAAGAGACCCAGTACTTC. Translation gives CASSLLAGEETQYF.

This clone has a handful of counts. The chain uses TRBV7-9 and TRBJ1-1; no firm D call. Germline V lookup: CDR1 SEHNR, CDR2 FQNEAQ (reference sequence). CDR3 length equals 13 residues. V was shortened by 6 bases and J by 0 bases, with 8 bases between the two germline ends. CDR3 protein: CASRTPVNTEAFF. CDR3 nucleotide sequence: TGTGCCAGCAGGACTCCGGTGAACACTGAAGCTTTCTTT.

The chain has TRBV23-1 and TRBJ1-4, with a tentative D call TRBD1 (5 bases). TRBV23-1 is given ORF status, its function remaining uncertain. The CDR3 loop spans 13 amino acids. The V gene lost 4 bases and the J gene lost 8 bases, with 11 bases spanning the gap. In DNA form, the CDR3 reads TGCGCCAGCAGTCCGGGACTCGAGGAAAAACTGTTTTTT. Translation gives CASSPGLEEKLFF.

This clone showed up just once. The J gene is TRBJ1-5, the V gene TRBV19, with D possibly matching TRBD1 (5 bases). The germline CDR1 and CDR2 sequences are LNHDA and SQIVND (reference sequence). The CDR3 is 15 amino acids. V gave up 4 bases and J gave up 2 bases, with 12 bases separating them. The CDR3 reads CASSTARGGNQPQHF. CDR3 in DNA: TGTGCCAGTAGTACCGCCCGGGGCGGCAATCAGCCCCAGCATTTT.

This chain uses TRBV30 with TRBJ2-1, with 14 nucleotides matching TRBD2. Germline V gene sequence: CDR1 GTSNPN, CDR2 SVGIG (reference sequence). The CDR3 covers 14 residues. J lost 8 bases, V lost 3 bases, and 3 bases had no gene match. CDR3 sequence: CAWRLTSGRDEQFF. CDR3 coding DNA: TGTGCCTGGAGATTGACTAGCGGGAGGGATGAGCAGTTCTTC.

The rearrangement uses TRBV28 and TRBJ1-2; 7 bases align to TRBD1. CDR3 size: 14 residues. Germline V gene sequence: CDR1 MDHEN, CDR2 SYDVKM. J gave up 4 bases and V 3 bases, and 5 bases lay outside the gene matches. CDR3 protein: CASSLGDRAYGYTF. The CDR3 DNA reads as TGTGCCAGCAGTTTGGGAGACAGGGCCTATGGCTACACCTTC.

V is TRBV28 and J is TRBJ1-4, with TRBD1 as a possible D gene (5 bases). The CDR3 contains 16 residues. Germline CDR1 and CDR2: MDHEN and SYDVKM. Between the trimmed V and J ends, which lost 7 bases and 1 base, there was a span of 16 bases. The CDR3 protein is CASNEAGVLTNEKLFF. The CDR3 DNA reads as TGTGCCAGCAATGAAGCGGGGGTCCTAACTAATGAAAAACTGTTTTTT.

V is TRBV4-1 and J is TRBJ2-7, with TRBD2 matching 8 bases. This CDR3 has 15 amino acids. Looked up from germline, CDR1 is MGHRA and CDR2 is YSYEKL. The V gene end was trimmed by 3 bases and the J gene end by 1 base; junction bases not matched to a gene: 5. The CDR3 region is CASSQDSGTSYEQYF. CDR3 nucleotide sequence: TGCGCCAGCAGCCAGGATAGCGGGACTTCCTACGAGCAGTACTTC.

The CDR3: CASSLYGVTGNQPQHF. The CDR3 region has the DNA TGTGCCAGCAGCTTGTACGGGGTAACGGGCAATCAGCCCCAGCATTTT. The chain has TRBV5-6 and TRBJ1-5, with D unresolved. The CDR3 extends over 16 amino acids. Trimming stripped 1 base from V and 2 bases from J, with 13 bases between. CDR1 and CDR2 (germline): SGHDT, YYEEEE.

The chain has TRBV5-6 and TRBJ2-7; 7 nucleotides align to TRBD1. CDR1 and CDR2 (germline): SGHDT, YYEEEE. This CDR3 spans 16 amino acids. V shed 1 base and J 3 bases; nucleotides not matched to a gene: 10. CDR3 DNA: TGTGCCAGCAGCTTGTTTCCCGGGACAGCCTACTACGAGCAGTACTTC. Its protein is CASSLFPGTAYYEQYF.